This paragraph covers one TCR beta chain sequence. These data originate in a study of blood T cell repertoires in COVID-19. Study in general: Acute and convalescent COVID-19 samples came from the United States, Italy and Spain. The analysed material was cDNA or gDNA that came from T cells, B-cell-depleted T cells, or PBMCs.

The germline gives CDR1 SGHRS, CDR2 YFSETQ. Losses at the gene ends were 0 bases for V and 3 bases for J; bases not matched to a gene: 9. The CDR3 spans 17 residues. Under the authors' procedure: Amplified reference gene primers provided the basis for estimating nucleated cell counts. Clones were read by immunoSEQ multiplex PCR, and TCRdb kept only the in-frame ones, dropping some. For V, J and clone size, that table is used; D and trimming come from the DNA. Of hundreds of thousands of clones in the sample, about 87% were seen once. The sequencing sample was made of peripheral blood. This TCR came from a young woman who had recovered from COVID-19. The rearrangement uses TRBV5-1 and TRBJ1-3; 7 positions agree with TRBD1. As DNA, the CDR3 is TGCGCCAGCAGCTTGGGAGAGGGGGCGACGAGTGGAAACACCATATATTTT. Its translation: CASSLGEGATSGNTIYF.